Listed here are 20 T cell receptor beta chains from one sample, sequenced in a study of cytomegalovirus exposure and HLA in healthy donors. PCR was performed using 60 Vbeta and 13 Jbeta primers. The repertoire was sequenced with immunoSEQ multiplex PCR; TCRdb's copy has only in-frame clones and lacks some. The sample lists tens of thousands of clones; roughly 77% were seen once. Sequencing was performed on PBMCs. All receptors derive from a woman in her thirties or forties in good health and CMV-seropositive.

The rearrangement joins TRBV7-6 to TRBJ2-7; TRBD1 matches 9 bases. CDR1 and CDR2 from the germline V gene are SGHVS and FNYEAQ. J was trimmed by 2 bases and V by 4 bases; bases with no gene match: 9. The CDR3 sequence is 16 residues long. The CDR3 sequence: CASSSGEQGAPYEQYF. The CDR3 DNA reads TGTGCCAGCAGCTCAGGAGAACAGGGGGCCCCCTACGAGCAGTACTTC.

The chain couples TRBV7-2 to TRBJ2-7; D might be TRBD2 (5 bases). CDR3 size: 14 residues. In germline, CDR1 is SGHTA, CDR2 FQGNSA. Trimming took 3 bases from V and 3 from J, leaving 12 bases between them. The CDR3 region has the DNA TGTGCCAGCAGCTTCCCCTTAAGCGGCTACGAGCAGTACTTC. Translated: CASSFPLSGYEQYF. Full variable domain (missing parts from reference TRBV7-2 and TRBJ2-7): GAGVSQSPSNKVTEKGKDVELRCDPISGHTALYWYRQSLGQGLEFLIYFQGNSAPDKSGLPSDRFSAERTGGSVSTLTIQRTQQEDSAVYLCASSFPLSGYEQYFGPGTRLTVT.

This clone was counted between two and nine times. The chain has TRBV30 and TRBJ1-4, with D perhaps matching TRBD1 (5 bases). The CDR3 extends over 14 amino acids. The germline V and J ends were trimmed by 8 bases and 1 base, with 14 bases remaining between them. The germline gives CDR1 GTSNPN, CDR2 SVGIG (reference sequence). CDR3 bases: TGTGCCGGGGGGGTGGGCCGAACTAATGAAAAACTGTTTTTT. This sequence encodes CAGGVGRTNEKLFF.

The chain is built from TRBV7-2 and TRBJ1-1; TRBD1 matches 8 bases. J was trimmed by 2 bases and V by 5 bases; bases with no gene match: 10. There are 16 residues in the CDR3. Germline CDR1 and CDR2: SGHTA and FQGNSA. The CDR3 DNA is TGTGCCAGCAGCCTAAATGTAGGGACAGGAAACACTGAAGCTTTCTTT. Translating gives CASSLNVGTGNTEAFF.

The chain couples TRBV19 to TRBJ2-2, with 7 bases that match TRBD2. Germline CDR1 and CDR2: LNHDA and SQIVND (reference sequence). CDR3 length equals 18 residues. With V trimmed by 8 bases and J by 0 bases, 15 bases remained unmatched. The CDR3 loop is CASSPWASGDTNTGELFF. CDR3 in DNA: TGTGCCAGTTCCCCCTGGGCTAGCGGAGACACGAACACCGGGGAGCTGTTTTTT.

Of note for this clone: Other DNA sequences within the sample encode an identical CDR3. V and J are TRBV5-6 and TRBJ2-3; 7 bases agree with TRBD2. The germline gives CDR1 SGHDT, CDR2 YYEEEE. This CDR3 spans 15 amino acids. V dropped 5 bases and J dropped 3; count of bases not matched to a gene: 9. The CDR3 DNA reads as TGTGCCAGCAGTCCGAGGGAGGGGCCGACAGATACGCAGTATTTT. Translation: CASSPREGPTDTQYF.

This clone was picked up a small number of times. The chain employs TRBV7-9 and TRBJ1-1; a possible D gene is TRBD1 (5 bases). Germline V CDR1 and CDR2: SEHNR, FQNEAQ (reference sequence). The CDR3 contains 13 residues. V was clipped by 7 bases and J by 5 bases, with 14 bases between them. In DNA form, the CDR3 reads TGTGCCAGCAACACGGGGGTGGAAACTGAAGCTTTCTTT. Protein: CASNTGVETEAFF.

This rearrangement joins TRBV4-3 to TRBJ2-1; 7 nucleotides line up with TRBD2. CDR3 length: 15 residues. The germline gives CDR1 LGHNA, CDR2 YSLEER. V lost 8 bases, J lost 2 bases, and 9 bases stayed unmatched. The CDR3, as DNA: TGCGCCAGCTCAGGACTAGGTATGGCCTACAATGAGCAGTTCTTC. Its translation: CASSGLGMAYNEQFF.

This CDR3 reads CASRLGQGYEQYF. The CDR3 region has the DNA TGTGCCAGCAGACTCGGACAGGGCTACGAGCAGTACTTC. The chain employs TRBV28 and TRBJ2-7; 8 bases are a match to TRBD1. Germline-derived CDR1 and CDR2 are MDHEN and SYDVKM. J lost 3 bases, V lost 6 bases, and 4 bases had no gene match. The CDR3 length is 13 residues. Filled out from reference TRBV28 and TRBJ2-7, the complete variable domain reads DVKVTQSSRYLVKRTGEKVFLECVQDMDHENMFWYRQDPGLGLRLIYFSYDVKMKEKGDIPEGYSVSREKKERFSLILESASTNQTSMYLCASRLGQGYEQYFGPGTRLTVT.

The rearrangement joins TRBV7-8 to TRBJ1-2, with unresolved D. The CDR3 extends over 14 amino acids. V shed 1 base and J shed 0 bases, with 6 bases lying between them. Germline V gives CDR1 SGHVS, CDR2 FQNEAQ. The CDR3 here is CASSLGVANYGYTF. The CDR3 DNA follows: TGTGCCAGCAGCTTAGGAGTCGCTAACTATGGCTACACCTTC. The entire variable domain, with the rest obtained from reference TRBV7-8 and TRBJ1-2, is as follows: GAGVSQSPRYKVAKRGQDVALRCDPISGHVSLFWYQQALGQGPEFLTYFQNEAQLDKSGLPSDRFFAERPEGSVSTLKIQRTQQEDSAVYLCASSLGVANYGYTFGSGTRLTVV.

The V call is TRBV9, the J call TRBJ2-1, with 14 bases fitting TRBD2. Germline CDR1 and CDR2: SGDLS and YYNGEE. V shed 4 bases and J 1 base; nucleotides not matched to a gene: 4. The CDR3 sequence is 17 residues long. CDR3 sequence: CASSTGLAGGSYNEQFF. The CDR3 DNA reads TGTGCCAGCAGCACCGGACTAGCGGGGGGATCCTACAATGAGCAGTTCTTC. The full variable domain, rest sourced from reference TRBV9 and TRBJ2-1, is DSGVTQTPKHLITATGQRVTLRCSPRSGDLSVYWYQQSLDQGLQFLIQYYNGEERAKGNILERFSAQQFPDLHSELNLSSLELGDSALYFCASSTGLAGGSYNEQFFGPGTRLTVL.

The chain couples TRBV18 to TRBJ1-1; 7 positions agree with TRBD1. The CDR3 spans 13 residues. Germline V CDR1 and CDR2: KGHSH, LQKENI. With 6 bases clipped from V and 3 bases from J, the junction kept 4 bases outside the gene matches. The CDR3 sequence: CASSPTGYTEAFF. DNA for the CDR3: TGTGCCAGCTCTCCGACAGGGTACACTGAAGCTTTCTTT.

The gene calls are TRBV18 and TRBJ1-5; D may be TRBD1 (5 bases). V was trimmed by 2 bases and J by 7 bases, leaving 12 bases between them. CDR1 and CDR2 (germline): KGHSH, LQKENI. The CDR3 totals 14 residues. CDR3 nucleotide sequence: TGTGCCAGCTCACCAGCAGGGTTGAGCCAGCCCCAGCATTTT. Translated: CASSPAGLSQPQHF.

The DNA of the CDR3 is TGTGCCAGCAGCGTGGACGGACAGCCCTACGAGCAGTACTTC. This gives the protein CASSVDGQPYEQYF. V usage is TRBV9 and J usage is TRBJ2-7; possibly TRBD1 for D (6 bases). The germline V and J ends were trimmed by 2 bases and 2 bases, with 11 bases remaining between them. This CDR3 comprises 14 residues. Per germline, CDR1 SGDLS and CDR2 YYNGEE. The whole variable domain, remainder taken from reference TRBV9 and TRBJ2-7, is DSGVTQTPKHLITATGQRVTLRCSPRSGDLSVYWYQQSLDQGLQFLIQYYNGEERAKGNILERFSAQQFPDLHSELNLSSLELGDSALYFCASSVDGQPYEQYFGPGTRLTVT.

This chain uses TRBV19 with TRBJ2-7; 8 nucleotides agree with TRBD2. The germline V gene encodes CDR1 LNHDA and CDR2 SQIVND (reference sequence). The CDR3 sequence is 15 residues long. V trimming: 5 bases; J trimming: 2 bases; junction bases outside the gene matches: 8. The chain's CDR3 is CASSLAGTSAYEQYF. As DNA, the CDR3 is TGTGCCAGTAGTCTCGCCGGGACTAGTGCCTACGAGCAGTACTTC.

The chain carries TRBV5-1 and TRBJ2-3, with unresolved D. CDR1 SGHRS and CDR2 YFSETQ come from the germline V gene. This CDR3 region has 14 residues. V was clipped by 0 bases and J by 2 bases, with 7 bases between them. CDR3 in amino acids: CASSLVGFTDTQYF. The CDR3 DNA is TGCGCCAGCAGCTTGGTCGGTTTCACAGATACGCAGTATTTT.

This clone was detected a few times. The rearrangement joins TRBV7-2 to TRBJ2-2; no reliable D call. V was cut by 5 bases and J by 4 bases, with 17 bases left in between. Germline V lookup: CDR1 SGHTA, CDR2 FQGNSA. The CDR3 has 16 amino acids. The CDR3 sequence is CASSPTQDFTTGELFF. DNA of the CDR3: TGTGCCAGCAGCCCAACGCAGGATTTTACCACCGGGGAGCTGTTTTTT. Complete variable domain (other parts from reference TRBV7-2 and TRBJ2-2): GAGVSQSPSNKVTEKGKDVELRCDPISGHTALYWYRQSLGQGLEFLIYFQGNSAPDKSGLPSDRFSAERTGGSVSTLTIQRTQQEDSAVYLCASSPTQDFTTGELFFGEGSRLTVL.

This chain uses TRBV4-2 with TRBJ1-2; D perhaps matches TRBD1 (6 bases). V lost 2 bases, J lost 0 bases, and 7 bases lay in between. The CDR3 is 14 residues long. Germline CDR1 reads LGHNA; CDR2 reads YNFKEQ. The CDR3 region is CASSQRTANYGYTF. Here the CDR3 DNA reads TGTGCCAGCAGCCAAAGGACAGCTAACTATGGCTACACCTTC.

This chain joins TRBV29-1 and TRBJ2-1, with TRBD2 matching 10 bases. J lost 7 bases, V lost 8 bases, and 11 bases had no gene match. The CDR3 sequence is 14 residues long. Germline lookup yields CDR1 SQVTM and CDR2 ANQGSEA. CDR3: CSSGTSARRNEQFF. The CDR3, as DNA: TGCAGCTCCGGGACTAGCGCCAGAAGGAATGAGCAGTTCTTC.

V usage is TRBV27 and J usage is TRBJ2-5, with TRBD2 matching 12 bases. The CDR3 is 14 amino acids. Germline V gene data show CDR1 as MNHEY and CDR2 as SMNVEV (reference sequence). With V trimmed by 5 bases and J by 4 bases, 2 bases remained unmatched. The CDR3 protein is CASSLGLAGETQYF. In nucleotides, the CDR3 is TGTGCCAGCAGTCTGGGACTAGCGGGAGAGACCCAGTACTTC.